This T cell receptor beta chain came from a study of cytomegalovirus exposure and HLA in healthy donors. Across the whole study: In a later analysis, the 120 or so validation repertoires were reported to have used the same platform as the roughly 670 first-cohort repertoires. Whole-study results and caveats: Among the CMV-associated chains, a few were confirmed in vitro as specific for CMV antigens. According to the study, around 180 TCR beta chains were cytomegalovirus-associated.

Only one count was recorded for this clone. Its matching antigen is unknown. Germline CDR1 is LGHNA and CDR2 is YSLEER. The CDR3 has 15 residues. V lost 0 bases to trimming and J lost 3 bases, with 11 bases between them. Produced via immunoSEQ multiplex PCR; TCRdb's table is partial and in-frame only. The sample has around 220,000 clones, 80% to 85% seen once; the top ten hold over 12%. The approximately 130-subject validation cohort, separate from the approximately 660-subject first cohort, included the donors. The V gene is TRBV4-3, the J gene TRBJ1-1; D might be TRBD1 (5 bases). This TCR was recovered from a woman in her 30s in good health and CMV-seropositive. The sequenced sample consisted of PBMCs. This CDR3 is CASSQESGRDTEAFF. The CDR3 bases are TGCGCCAGCAGCCAAGAATCAGGGAGAGACACTGAAGCTTTCTTT.